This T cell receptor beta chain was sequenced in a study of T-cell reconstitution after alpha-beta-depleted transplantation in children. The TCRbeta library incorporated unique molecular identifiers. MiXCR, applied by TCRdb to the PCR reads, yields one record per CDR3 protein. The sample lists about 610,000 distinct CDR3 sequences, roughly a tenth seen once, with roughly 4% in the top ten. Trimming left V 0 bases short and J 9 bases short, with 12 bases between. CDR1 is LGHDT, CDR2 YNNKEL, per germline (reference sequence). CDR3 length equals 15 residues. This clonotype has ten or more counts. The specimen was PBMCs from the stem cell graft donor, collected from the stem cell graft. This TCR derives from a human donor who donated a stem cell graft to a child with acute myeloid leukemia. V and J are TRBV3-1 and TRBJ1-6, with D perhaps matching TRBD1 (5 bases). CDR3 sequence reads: CASSQEGGVSSPLHF. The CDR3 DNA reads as TGTGCCAGCAGCCAAGAGGGGGGGGTCAGTTCACCCCTCCACTTT.